The clone carrying this T cell receptor (beta chain) was detected a few times. Time point described: newly diagnosed GD, antithyroid drugs for less than 3 months. PBMC-derived RNA was used for the TCR library. This sample stems from a study of regulatory T cells in long-lasting Graves disease. Trimming removed 2 bases at V and 7 bases at J, with 12 bases between. Germline V gene data show CDR1 as MNHNS and CDR2 as SASEGT. The CDR3 is 15 residues long. Researchers made TCR beta libraries by using iRepertoire HTBI primers and running Arm-PCR on CDR3 regions. Via MiXCR, TCRdb re-called the multiplex PCR reads, giving one row per CDR3 protein. The sample carries 360,000 or so distinct CDR3 sequences, under 20% recorded once. These data were also filed under a second study, of T cells in Graves' hyperthyroidism and ophthalmopathy. That paper states: Among thyroid clonotypes expanded above 0.001, most also appeared in blood.

This chain uses TRBV6-1 with TRBJ1-6; a weak D match, TRBD1 (6 bases). This receptor was taken from a woman in her late teens or twenties with Graves disease. The specimen comprised peripheral blood mononuclear cells (PBMCs), sampled at new diagnosis, from a patient treated with antithyroid drugs. The CDR3, as DNA: TGTGCCAGCAGTGAACCGACAGGACTAAATTCACCCCTCCACTTT. Translated, it gives CASSEPTGLNSPLHF.